Listed here are 13 T cell receptor beta chains from one sample, sequenced in a study of T cell responses to AZD1222 COVID-19 vaccine. Data came from immunoSEQ multiplex PCR; TCRdb stores just in-frame clones and leaves some out. The sample lists roughly 120,000 clones; more than 85% were seen once. This specimen was peripheral blood, taken on day 0 of AZD1222 vaccination. The origin of the receptors is an adult in good health.

This clone was seen only once. The V gene is TRBV4-1, the J gene TRBJ1-5; 8 bases are a match to TRBD1. The V gene's germline CDR1 is MGHRA and CDR2 YSYEKL. After removal of 3 bases from V and 4 bases from J, the junction contained 5 bases not matched to a gene. CDR3 length equals 15 residues. CDR3 loop: CASSHSDRENQPQHF. CDR3 nucleotides: TGCGCCAGCAGCCACTCGGACAGGGAAAATCAGCCCCAGCATTTT.

V gene TRBV4-1 combines with J gene TRBJ2-5; TRBD2 matches 10 bases. Unmatched junction bases numbered 8, after V lost 1 base and J lost 3 bases. Germline CDR1 MGHRA, CDR2 YSYEKL. This CDR3 has 17 residues. CDR3 nucleotide sequence: TGCGCCAGCAGCCAAGGTTTGTCTAGCGGGAGCGAAGAGACCCAGTACTTC. Translation gives CASSQGLSSGSEETQYF.

This clone was counted a single time. This rearrangement joins TRBV3-1 (or the pseudogene TRBV3-2) to TRBJ2-5; 10 nucleotides line up with TRBD2. V was pared by 2 bases and J by 5 bases, with 11 bases of the junction left unmatched. The CDR3 length is 17 residues. Per the germline V gene, CDR1 is LGHDT and CDR2 is YNNKEL (reference sequence). CDR3 coding DNA: TGTGCCAGCAGCCAACACATCCTAGCGGGGGCTCTGGAGACCCAGTACTTC. The encoded protein is CASSQHILAGALETQYF.

J is TRBJ2-7 and V is TRBV28, with 10 bases identical to TRBD1. V was pared by 8 bases and J by 2 bases, with 12 bases of the junction left unmatched. Germline V gene data show CDR1 as MDHEN and CDR2 as SYDVKM. The CDR3 length is 16 residues. The CDR3 nucleotides are TGTGCCAGCGGGGGAGCCCGCGGGACAGGGGCCTACGAGCAGTACTTC. It translates to CASGGARGTGAYEQYF.

This rearrangement joins TRBV7-2 to TRBJ2-1, with TRBD2 identical over 11 bases. Trimming at V came to 1 base and at J to 13 bases, leaving 3 bases not matched to a gene. Germline values: CDR1 SGHTA, CDR2 FQGNSA. This CDR3 region has 13 residues. The CDR3 sequence is CASSLVAGGNQFF. The CDR3 DNA follows: TGTGCCAGCAGCTTAGTAGCGGGGGGGAATCAGTTCTTC.

The J gene is TRBJ1-1, the V gene TRBV29-1; D is uncertain. Looked up from germline, CDR1 is SQVTM and CDR2 is ANQGSEA. The CDR3 has 12 amino acids. V lost 4 bases to trimming and J lost 1 base, with 7 bases between them. CDR3 loop: CSVGTGNTEAFF. DNA of the CDR3: TGCAGCGTTGGTACGGGGAACACTGAAGCTTTCTTT.

V usage is TRBV6-2 or TRBV6-3 and J usage is TRBJ1-5; 10 bases agree with TRBD1. V dropped 1 base and J dropped 7; count of bases not matched to a gene: 13. CDR3 length: 18 amino acids. From germline, CDR1 is MNHEY and CDR2 SVGEGT. CDR3 DNA sequence: TGTGCCAGCAGTTACTGGATCTTCAGACAGGGGGCAAGGCAGCCCCAGCATTTT. Translated: CASSYWIFRQGARQPQHF.

The rearrangement uses TRBV5-1 and TRBJ1-4; 9 bases are a match to TRBD1. CDR1 and CDR2 (germline): SGHRS, YFSETQ. The V gene end was trimmed by 4 bases and the J gene end by 2 bases; junction bases not matched to a gene: 9. The CDR3 contains 17 residues. CDR3 nucleotide sequence: TGCGCCAGCAGCGTTGGCAGGACAGGGGCCACTAATGAAAAACTGTTTTTT. It specifies CASSVGRTGATNEKLFF.

The rearrangement uses TRBV7-9 and TRBJ1-2, with D maybe TRBD1 (5 bases). The germline V gene has CDR1 SEHNR and CDR2 FQNEAQ (reference sequence). V was shortened by 6 bases and J by 3 bases, with 14 bases between the two germline ends. This CDR3 has 14 residues. DNA for the CDR3: TGTGCCAGCAGTCCGGGGGAGGGTGACTATGGCTACACCTTC. This gives the protein CASSPGEGDYGYTF.

The rearrangement links TRBV10-1 to TRBJ2-1; no clear D. The CDR3 runs 16 residues. The V and J ends lost 1 base and 4 bases respectively, with 14 bases between them. Per the germline V gene, CDR1 is WNHNN and CDR2 is SYGVQD (reference sequence). The CDR3 sequence: CASSECKAKRYNEQFF. In DNA, the CDR3 is TGCGCCAGCAGTGAGTGCAAGGCCAAAAGGTACAATGAGCAGTTCTTC.

The V call is TRBV7-6, the J call TRBJ2-7, with D tentatively TRBD1 or TRBD2 (6 bases each). This CDR3 spans 15 amino acids. The germline CDR1 and CDR2 sequences are SGHVS and FNYEAQ. V was shortened by 2 bases and J by 6 bases, with 17 bases between the two germline ends. The CDR3 region is CASSLRTGAGFEQYF. The DNA for the CDR3 is TGTGCCAGCAGCTTAAGGACGGGGGCAGGGTTCGAGCAGTACTTC.

The gene calls are TRBV18 and TRBJ2-2; D gene uncertain. The V end lost 1 base, the J end lost 8 bases, and 11 bases lay between the germline ends. The germline V gene has CDR1 KGHSH and CDR2 LQKENI. The CDR3 has 14 residues. The CDR3 bases are TGTGCCAGCTCACCACGGCTCGAGGCAGGGGAGCTGTTTTTT. Translation: CASSPRLEAGELFF.

The chain recombines TRBV7-6 with TRBJ1-2; 10 bases match TRBD1. The V gene end was trimmed by 5 bases and the J gene end by 2 bases; junction bases not matched to a gene: 5. The CDR3 runs to 15 residues. Germline V gene sequence: CDR1 SGHVS, CDR2 FNYEAQ. The CDR3 loop is CASSPGTGVNYGYTF. The DNA of the CDR3 is TGTGCCAGCAGCCCAGGGACAGGGGTGAACTATGGCTACACCTTC.